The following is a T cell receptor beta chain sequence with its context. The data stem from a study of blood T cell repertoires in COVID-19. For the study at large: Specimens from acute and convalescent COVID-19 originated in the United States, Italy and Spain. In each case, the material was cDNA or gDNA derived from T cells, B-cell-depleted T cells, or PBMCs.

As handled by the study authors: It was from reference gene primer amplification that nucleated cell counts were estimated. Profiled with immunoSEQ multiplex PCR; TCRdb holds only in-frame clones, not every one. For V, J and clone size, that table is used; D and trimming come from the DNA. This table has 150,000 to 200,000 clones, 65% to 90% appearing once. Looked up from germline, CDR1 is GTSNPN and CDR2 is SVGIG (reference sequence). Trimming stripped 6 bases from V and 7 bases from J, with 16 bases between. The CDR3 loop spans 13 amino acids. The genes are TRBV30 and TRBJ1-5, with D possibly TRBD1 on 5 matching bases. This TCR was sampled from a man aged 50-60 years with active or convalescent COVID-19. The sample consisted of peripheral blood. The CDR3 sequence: CACQIQGSQPQHF. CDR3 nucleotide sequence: TGTGCCTGCCAAATTCAGGGATCCCAGCCCCAGCATTTT. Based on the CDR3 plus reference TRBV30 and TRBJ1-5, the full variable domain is SQTIHQWPATLVQPVGSPLSLECTVEGTSNPNLYWYRQAAGRGLQLLFYSVGIGQISSEVPQNLSASRPQDRQFILSSKKLLLSDSGFYLCACQIQGSQPQHFGDGTRLSIL.